Presented here are 3 T cell receptor beta chains from one specimen sequenced in a study of T-cell reconstitution after alpha-beta-depleted transplantation in children. Preparation of the TCRbeta library used unique molecular identifiers. TCRdb redid the calling of the PCR reads with MiXCR, one entry per CDR3 protein. This sample yields more than 150,000 distinct CDR3 sequences, of which roughly 7.5% are seen a single time; 3% to 3.5% belongs to the top ten. The sequenced sample was PBMCs from the stem cell graft donor, obtained from the stem cell graft. The receptors stem from a human donor who donated a stem cell graft to a child with Wiskott-Aldrich syndrome.

For this clonotype: This clone may be a read error of a much larger clone one base away. This chain uses TRBV20-1 with TRBJ1-4; D is ambiguous. CDR3 length equals 16 residues. Germline V lookup: CDR1 DFQATT, CDR2 SNEGSKA (reference sequence). This CDR3 is CGARDLRAVTPEKLFF. CDR3 coding DNA: TGCGGTGCTAGAGATCTTCGAGCAGTAACTCCTGAAAAACTGTTTTTT.

This chain links TRBV5-1 with TRBJ2-3; D is unclear. The CDR3 runs 14 residues. Trimming took 2 bases from V and 4 from J, leaving 11 bases between them. CDR1 SGHRS and CDR2 YFSETQ come from the germline V gene. The CDR3 sequence is CASSFQYLPDTQYF. The CDR3 bases are TGCGCCAGCAGCTTCCAGTACCTCCCAGATACGCAGTATTTT.

This clonotype has a count of ten or more. This chain joins TRBV5-1 and TRBJ2-1, with TRBD2 identical over 8 bases. The CDR3 consists of 14 residues. Losses at the gene ends were 4 bases for V and 11 bases for J; bases not matched to a gene: 11. Germline CDR1 reads SGHRS; CDR2 reads YFSETQ. CDR3: CASSPAGTSNQQFF. Written as DNA, the CDR3 is TGCGCCAGCAGCCCCGCCGGGACTAGTAACCAGCAGTTCTTC.